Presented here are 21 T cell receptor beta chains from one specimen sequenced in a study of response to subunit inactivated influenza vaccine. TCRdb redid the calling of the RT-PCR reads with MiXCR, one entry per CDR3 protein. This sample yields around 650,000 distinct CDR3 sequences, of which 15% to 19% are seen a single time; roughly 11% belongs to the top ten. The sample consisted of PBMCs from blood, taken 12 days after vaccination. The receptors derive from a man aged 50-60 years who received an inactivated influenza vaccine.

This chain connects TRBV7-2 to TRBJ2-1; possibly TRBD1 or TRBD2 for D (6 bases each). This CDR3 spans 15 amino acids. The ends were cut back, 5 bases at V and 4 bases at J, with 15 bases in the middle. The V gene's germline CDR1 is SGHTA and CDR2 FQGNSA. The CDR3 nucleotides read TGTGCCAGCAGCCCAATGGGGGGCGTATACAATGAGCAGTTCTTC. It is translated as CASSPMGGVYNEQFF.

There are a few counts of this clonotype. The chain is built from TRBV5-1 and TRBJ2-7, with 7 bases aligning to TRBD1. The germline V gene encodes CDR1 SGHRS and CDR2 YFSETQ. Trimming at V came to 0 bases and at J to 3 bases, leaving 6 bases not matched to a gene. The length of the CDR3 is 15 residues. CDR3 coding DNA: TGCGCCAGCAGCTTGGAAATAGGGGGCTACTACGAGCAGTACTTC. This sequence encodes CASSLEIGGYYEQYF.

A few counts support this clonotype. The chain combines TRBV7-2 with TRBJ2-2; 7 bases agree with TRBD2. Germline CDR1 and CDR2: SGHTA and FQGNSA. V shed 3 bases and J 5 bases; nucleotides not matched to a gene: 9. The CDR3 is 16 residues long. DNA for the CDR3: TGTGCCAGCAGCTTTCCGTGGGGGGGAGGTACCGGGGAGCTGTTTTTT. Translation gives CASSFPWGGGTGELFF.

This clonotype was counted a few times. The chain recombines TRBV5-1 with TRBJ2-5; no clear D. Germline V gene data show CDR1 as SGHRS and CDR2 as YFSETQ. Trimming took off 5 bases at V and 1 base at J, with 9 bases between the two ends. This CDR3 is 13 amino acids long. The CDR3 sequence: CASSKMGQETQYF. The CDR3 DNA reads TGCGCCAGCAGTAAAATGGGCCAAGAGACCCAGTACTTC.

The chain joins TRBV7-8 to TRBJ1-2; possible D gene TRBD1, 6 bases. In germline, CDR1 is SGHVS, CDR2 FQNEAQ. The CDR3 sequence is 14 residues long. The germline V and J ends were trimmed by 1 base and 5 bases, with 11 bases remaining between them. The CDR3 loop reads CASSLVLQGYGYTF. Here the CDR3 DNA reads TGTGCCAGCAGCTTAGTGCTACAGGGTTATGGCTACACCTTC.

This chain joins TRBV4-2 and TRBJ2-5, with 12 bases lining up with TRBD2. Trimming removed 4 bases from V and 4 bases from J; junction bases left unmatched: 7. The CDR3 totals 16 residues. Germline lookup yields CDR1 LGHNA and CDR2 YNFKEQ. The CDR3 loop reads CASSPRLAGGRETQYF. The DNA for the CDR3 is TGTGCCAGCAGCCCCCGCCTAGCGGGAGGGCGAGAGACCCAGTACTTC.

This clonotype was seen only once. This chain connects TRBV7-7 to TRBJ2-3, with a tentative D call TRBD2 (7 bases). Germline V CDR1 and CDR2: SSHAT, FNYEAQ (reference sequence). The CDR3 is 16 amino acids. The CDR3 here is CAIGRGSAGASDTQYF. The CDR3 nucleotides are TGTGCTATCGGCAGAGGGAGCGCGGGGGCGTCAGATACGCAGTATTTT.

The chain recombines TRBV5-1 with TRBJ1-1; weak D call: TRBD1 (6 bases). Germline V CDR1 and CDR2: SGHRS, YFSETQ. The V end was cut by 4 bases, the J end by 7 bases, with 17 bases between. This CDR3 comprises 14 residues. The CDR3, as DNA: TGCGCCAGCAGCCGGGCCGCGGGGGCAATTGAAGCTTTCTTT. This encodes CASSRAAGAIEAFF.

The CDR3 protein is CATRPGQNTGELFF. As DNA, the CDR3 is TGTGCCACCAGGCCGGGCCAGAACACCGGGGAGCTGTTTTTT. This rearrangement joins TRBV7-2 to TRBJ2-2; no clear D. CDR3 length: 14 amino acids. V lost 10 bases, J lost 1 base, and 13 bases lay in between. Looked up from germline, CDR1 is SGHTA and CDR2 is FQGNSA. The full variable domain, in which reference TRBV7-2 and TRBJ2-2 provide the parts outside the CDR3, is GAGVSQSPSNKVTEKGKDVELRCDPISGHTALYWYRQSLGQGLEFLIYFQGNSAPDKSGLPSDRFSAERTGGSVSTLTIQRTQQEDSAVYLCATRPGQNTGELFFGEGSRLTVL.

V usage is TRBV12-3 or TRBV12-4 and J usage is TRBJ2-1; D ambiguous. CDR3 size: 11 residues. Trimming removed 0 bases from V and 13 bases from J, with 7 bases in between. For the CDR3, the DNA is TGTGCCAGCAGTTTAGCCGGACCCCAGTTCTTC. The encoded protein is CASSLAGPQFF.

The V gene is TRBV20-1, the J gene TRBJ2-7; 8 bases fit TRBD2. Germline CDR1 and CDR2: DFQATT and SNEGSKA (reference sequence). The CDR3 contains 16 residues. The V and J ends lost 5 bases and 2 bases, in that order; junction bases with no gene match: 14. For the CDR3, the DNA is TGCAGTGCTTTTCCGGGGCTAGCGGGCCACACCTACGAGCAGTACTTC. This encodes CSAFPGLAGHTYEQYF.

CDR3 residues: CATRGLAGDNEQFF. Here the CDR3 DNA reads TGTGCCACCAGGGGACTAGCGGGAGACAATGAGCAGTTCTTC. J is TRBJ2-1 and V is TRBV24-1; 14 bases agree with TRBD2. The CDR3 consists of 14 residues. The germline V gene encodes CDR1 KGHDR and CDR2 SFDVKD. V shed 7 bases and J 5 bases; nucleotides not matched to a gene: 0.

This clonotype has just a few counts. CDR3 DNA: TGTGCCAGCAGCCGCAGGGGGTCTGGAAACACCATATATTTT. This encodes CASSRRGSGNTIYF. This chain links TRBV4-2 with TRBJ1-3; 7 nucleotides agree with TRBD1. The germline gives CDR1 LGHNA, CDR2 YNFKEQ. Trimming took 4 bases from V and 1 from J; bases not matched to a gene: 1. The CDR3 totals 14 residues.

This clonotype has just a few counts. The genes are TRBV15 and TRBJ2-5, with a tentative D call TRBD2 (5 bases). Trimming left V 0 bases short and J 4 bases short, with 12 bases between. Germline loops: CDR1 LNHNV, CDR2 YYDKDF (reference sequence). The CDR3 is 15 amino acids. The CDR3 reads CATSRDFRLAETQYF. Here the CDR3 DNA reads TGTGCCACCAGCAGAGATTTTAGGCTAGCAGAGACCCAGTACTTC.

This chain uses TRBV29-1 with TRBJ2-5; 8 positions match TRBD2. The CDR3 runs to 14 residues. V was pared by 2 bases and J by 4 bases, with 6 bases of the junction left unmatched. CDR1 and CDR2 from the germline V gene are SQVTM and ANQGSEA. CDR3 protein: CSVESYGRGETQYF. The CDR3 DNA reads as TGCAGCGTTGAATCGTACGGGAGGGGAGAGACCCAGTACTTC.

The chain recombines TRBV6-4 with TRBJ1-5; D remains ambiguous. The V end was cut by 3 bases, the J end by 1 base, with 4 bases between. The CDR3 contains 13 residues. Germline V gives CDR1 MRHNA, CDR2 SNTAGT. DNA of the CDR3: TGTGCCAGCAGTGAGGAGAGCAATCAGCCCCAGCATTTT. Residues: CASSEESNQPQHF.

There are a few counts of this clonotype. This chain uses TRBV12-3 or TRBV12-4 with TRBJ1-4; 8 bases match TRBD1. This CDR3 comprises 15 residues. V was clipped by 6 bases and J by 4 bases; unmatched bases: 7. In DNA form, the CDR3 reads TGTGCCAGCAGCTGGGCCGGACAGGGTAATGAAAAACTGTTTTTT. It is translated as CASSWAGQGNEKLFF.

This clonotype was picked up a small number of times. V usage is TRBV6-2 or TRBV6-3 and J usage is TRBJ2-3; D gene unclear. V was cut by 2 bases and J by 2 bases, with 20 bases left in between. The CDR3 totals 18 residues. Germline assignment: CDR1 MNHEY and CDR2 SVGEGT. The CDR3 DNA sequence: TGTGCCAGCAGTTACCCCCCCTGGACCACCACCTTCACAGATACGCAGTATTTT. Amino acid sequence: CASSYPPWTTTFTDTQYF.

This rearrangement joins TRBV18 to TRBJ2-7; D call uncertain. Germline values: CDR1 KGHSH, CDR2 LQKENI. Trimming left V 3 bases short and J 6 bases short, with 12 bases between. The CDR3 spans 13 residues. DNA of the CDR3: TGTGCCAGCTCACCGCGACGGTCCGGCGAGCAGTACTTC. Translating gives CASSPRRSGEQYF.

CDR3 residues: CASSEAPSGSDTQYF. CDR3 coding DNA: TGTGCCAGCAGCGAGGCCCCCAGCGGGAGTGATACGCAGTATTTT. The rearrangement uses TRBV9 and TRBJ2-3; 8 bases fit TRBD2. The CDR3 spans 15 residues. Losses at the gene ends were 3 bases for V and 6 bases for J; bases not matched to a gene: 9. CDR1 is SGDLS and CDR2 is YYNGEE in the germline V gene.

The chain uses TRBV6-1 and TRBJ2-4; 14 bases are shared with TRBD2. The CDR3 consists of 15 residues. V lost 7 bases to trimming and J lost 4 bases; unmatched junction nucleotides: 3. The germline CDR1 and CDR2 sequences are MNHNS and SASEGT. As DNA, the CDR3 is TGTGCCAGCAACCGACTAGCGGGAGGGAAAAACATTCAGTACTTC. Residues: CASNRLAGGKNIQYF.